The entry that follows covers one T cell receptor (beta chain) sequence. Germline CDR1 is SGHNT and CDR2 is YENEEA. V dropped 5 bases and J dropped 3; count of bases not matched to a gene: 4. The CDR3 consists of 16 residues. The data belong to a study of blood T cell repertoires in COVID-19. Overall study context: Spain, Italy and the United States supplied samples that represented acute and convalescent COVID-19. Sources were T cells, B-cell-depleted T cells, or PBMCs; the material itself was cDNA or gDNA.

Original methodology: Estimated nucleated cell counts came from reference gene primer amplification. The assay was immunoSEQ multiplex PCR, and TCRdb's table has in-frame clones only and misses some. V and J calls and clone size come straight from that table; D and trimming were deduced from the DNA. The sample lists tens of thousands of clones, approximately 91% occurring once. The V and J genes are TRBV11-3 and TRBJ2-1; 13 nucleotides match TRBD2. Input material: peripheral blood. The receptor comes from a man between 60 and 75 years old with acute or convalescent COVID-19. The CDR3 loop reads CASSPTSGGLYNEQFF. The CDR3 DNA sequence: TGTGCCAGCAGCCCGACTAGCGGGGGGCTCTACAATGAGCAGTTCTTC.